What follows are 10 T cell receptor beta chains derived from one specimen sequenced in a study of cytomegalovirus exposure and HLA in healthy donors. PCR employed 60 Vbeta and 13 Jbeta primers. Sequenced by immunoSEQ multiplex PCR; TCRdb stores in-frame clones only, minus some. The data hold about 120,000 clones, with almost 85% observed a single time. What was sequenced was PBMCs. The source is a woman aged 18-29 years in good health and CMV-seronegative.

The rearrangement links TRBV19 to TRBJ2-7; D is unresolved. The CDR3 is 12 residues long. Germline CDR1 is LNHDA and CDR2 is SQIVND (reference sequence). Trimming pared 4 bases from V and 1 base from J, leaving 5 bases between. CDR3 sequence (DNA): TGTGCCAGTAGTAATCCGTCCTACGAGCAGTACTTC. It is translated as CASSNPSYEQYF.

CDR3 amino acids: CASSLAVGQRSNQPQHF. The CDR3 nucleotides are TGTGCCAGCAGCTTAGCAGTAGGACAGCGGTCTAATCAGCCCCAGCATTTT. This chain links TRBV7-2 with TRBJ1-5, with D possibly TRBD1 on 6 matching bases. Germline CDR1 is SGHTA and CDR2 is FQGNSA. V lost 0 bases to trimming and J lost 4 bases, with 16 bases between them. The CDR3 covers 17 residues.

This chain uses TRBV18 with TRBJ2-2; TRBD1 is a possible D gene (6 bases). Deletions cut 4 bases from V and 3 bases from J, with 12 bases between. This CDR3 spans 15 amino acids. Per the germline V gene, CDR1 is KGHSH and CDR2 is LQKENI. CDR3 sequence: CASSLGQTHTGELFF. The CDR3, as DNA: TGTGCCAGCTCACTTGGACAGACTCACACCGGGGAGCTGTTTTTT.

The chain carries TRBV4-3 and TRBJ2-7; TRBD1 aligns across 7 bases. Germline lookup yields CDR1 LGHNA and CDR2 YSLEER. CDR3 length equals 14 residues. V gave up 2 bases and J gave up 2 bases; unmatched junction bases: 3. The DNA for the CDR3 is TGCGCCAGCAGCCAACGGCAGGGGGCCTACGAGCAGTACTTC. Its protein product is CASSQRQGAYEQYF.

V gene TRBV5-8 combines with J gene TRBJ1-1, with a weak D call TRBD1 (6 bases). Per germline, CDR1 SGHTS and CDR2 YDEGEE. The CDR3 has 16 amino acids. Trimming cost V 0 bases and J 4 bases, with 16 bases left between them. CDR3 sequence: CASSLGLGTPATEAFF. The DNA for the CDR3 is TGTGCCAGCAGCTTGGGATTAGGGACACCGGCCACTGAAGCTTTCTTT.

V usage is TRBV15 and J usage is TRBJ1-4; a weak D match, TRBD1 (6 bases). The CDR3 spans 15 residues. The ends were cut back, 3 bases at V and 1 base at J, with 9 bases in the middle. From germline, CDR1 is LNHNV and CDR2 YYDKDF (reference sequence). In DNA, the CDR3 is TGTGCCACCAGCAGCCACAGGGTAACTAATGAAAAACTGTTTTTT. Its protein product is CATSSHRVTNEKLFF.

The chain links TRBV5-4 to TRBJ1-1; D might be TRBD1 (5 bases). Trimming shortened V by 4 bases and J by 1 base, and 14 bases separated the two germline ends. This CDR3 is 15 amino acids long. CDR1 and CDR2 from the germline V gene are SGHNT and YYREEE (reference sequence). The CDR3 nucleotides are TGTGCCAGCAGCCCGAAGGGGCAGACGAACACTGAAGCTTTCTTT. This codes for CASSPKGQTNTEAFF.

The V gene is TRBV6-5, the J gene TRBJ2-7, with 8 bases identical to TRBD2. V was pared by 2 bases and J by 2 bases, with 5 bases of the junction left unmatched. The CDR3 totals 15 residues. The germline V gene has CDR1 MNHEY and CDR2 SVGAGI. The CDR3 DNA reads TGTGCCAGCAGTTACGGAACTAGCGGTACCTACGAGCAGTACTTC. Its protein is CASSYGTSGTYEQYF.

This chain joins TRBV9 and TRBJ2-3, with 7 bases matching TRBD1. With 3 bases clipped from V and 1 base from J, the junction kept 8 bases outside the gene matches. The length of the CDR3 is 16 residues. Per the germline V gene, CDR1 is SGDLS and CDR2 is YYNGEE. For the CDR3, the DNA is TGTGCCAGCAGCGCGCTCGACAGGGATGGCACAGATACGCAGTATTTT. This encodes CASSALDRDGTDTQYF.

On this clone: Other nucleotide sequences in the sample specify the same CDR3. J is TRBJ1-5 and V is TRBV2, with TRBD1 identical over 8 bases. Germline V gene data show CDR1 as SNHLY and CDR2 as FYNNEI. CDR3 size: 12 residues. V dropped 4 bases and J dropped 7; count of bases not matched to a gene: 0. As DNA, the CDR3 is TGTGCCAGCAGTGGGACAGGGCAGCCCCAGCATTTT. This codes for CASSGTGQPQHF.